Only one count was recorded for the clone carrying this TCR beta chain. The source of the sample is a study of somatic mutations in cytotoxic T cells in rheumatoid arthritis. The protocol was immunoSEQ multiplex PCR, while the TCRdb copy is restricted to in-frame clones and leaves out a portion. The sample lists 3,500 to 5,000 clones, about four fifths occurring once. V was pared by 7 bases and J by 3 bases, with 7 bases between. The CDR3 is 12 amino acids. The sequence came from a woman between 55 and 75 years old with rheumatoid arthritis. The J gene is TRBJ1-5, the V gene TRBV23-1; no clear D gene. TRBV23-1 counts as an open reading frame of uncertain function. The sequencing input was CD8+ T cells sorted from blood. CDR3 DNA: TGCGCCAGCACTGGGCTCAATCAGCCCCAGCATTTT. This codes for CASTGLNQPQHF.